Included here is one TCR beta chain sequence, with context. This specimen belongs to a study of cytomegalovirus exposure and HLA in healthy donors. Primers for the PCR totalled 60 Vbeta and 13 Jbeta. The data were produced by immunoSEQ multiplex PCR, yet TCRdb's version contains in-frame clones alone and is incomplete. Of fewer than 200,000 clones detected, about 80% appear once; the ten largest clones hold around 0.69%. Material: PBMCs. The source of this sequence is a boy aged 5 to 17 in good health and CMV-seronegative.

The CDR3 region has the DNA TGTGCCAGCAGCGTAGACGGGGAGCCGGACAATGAGCAGTTCTTC. It specifies CASSVDGEPDNEQFF. The chain is built from TRBV9 and TRBJ2-1, with D tentatively TRBD2 (5 bases). Trimming removed 0 bases at V and 5 bases at J, with 12 bases between. This CDR3 is 15 amino acids long. Germline V lookup: CDR1 SGDLS, CDR2 YYNGEE.